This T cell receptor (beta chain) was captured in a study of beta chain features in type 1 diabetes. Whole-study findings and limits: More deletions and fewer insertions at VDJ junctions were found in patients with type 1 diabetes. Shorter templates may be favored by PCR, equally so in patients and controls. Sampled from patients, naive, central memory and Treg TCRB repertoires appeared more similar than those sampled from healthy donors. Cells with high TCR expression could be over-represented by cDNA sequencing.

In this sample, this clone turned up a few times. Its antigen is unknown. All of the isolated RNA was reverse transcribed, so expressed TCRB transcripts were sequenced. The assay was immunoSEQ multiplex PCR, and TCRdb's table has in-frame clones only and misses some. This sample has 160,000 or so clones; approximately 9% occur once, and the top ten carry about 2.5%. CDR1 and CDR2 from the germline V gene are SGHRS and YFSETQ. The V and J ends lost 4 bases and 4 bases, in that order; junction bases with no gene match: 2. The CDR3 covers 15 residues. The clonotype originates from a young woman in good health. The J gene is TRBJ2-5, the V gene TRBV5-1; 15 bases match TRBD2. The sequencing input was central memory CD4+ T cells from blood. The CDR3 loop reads CASSRTSGGAETQYF. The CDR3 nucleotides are TGCGCCAGCAGCCGGACTAGCGGGGGGGCAGAGACCCAGTACTTC. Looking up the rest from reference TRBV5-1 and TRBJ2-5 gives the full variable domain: KAGVTQTPRYLIKTRGQQVTLSCSPISGHRSVSWYQQTPGQGLQFLFEYFSETQRNKGNFPGRFSGRQFSNSRSEMNVSTLELGDSALYLCASSRTSGGAETQYFGPGTRLLVL.